This TCR beta chain appears in the sequencing data of a study of T cell responses to AZD1222 COVID-19 vaccine. Findings and caveats of the study: Spike was spanned by vaccine-associated CD4 TCRs, with dominance at 160-218 and 743-854.

Data came from immunoSEQ multiplex PCR; TCRdb stores just in-frame clones and leaves some out. The sample lists about 100,000 clones; nearly 90% were seen once. Trimming removed 0 bases from V and 0 bases from J, with 12 bases in between. This CDR3 comprises 17 residues. Concerning this clone: The antigen is undetermined.

The sample consisted of peripheral blood, taken on day 0 of AZD1222 vaccination. The TCR originated in an adult in good health. The genes are TRBV6-7 and TRBJ1-5; D uncertain. TRBV6-7 is an open reading frame whose function is uncertain. CDR3 nucleotide sequence: TGTGCCAGCAGTTACTCAATCAGTCTTTATAGCAATCAGCCCCAGCATTTT. Translated: CASSYSISLYSNQPQHF.